This T cell receptor beta chain was profiled in a study of beta chain features in type 1 diabetes. The CDR3 has 14 amino acids. V lost 0 bases and J 5 bases, leaving 9 bases between the germline ends. Germline-derived CDR1 and CDR2 are SGDLS and YYNGEE. As to this clone: What it binds is not known.

Study observations and caveats: For Type 1 diabetes patients, all four CD4+ subsets carried TCRB CDR3s that were moderately but significantly shorter. Naive, central memory and Treg TCRB repertoires appeared more alike in patients than in healthy donors.

Of the isolated RNA, all was reverse transcribed, and so the sequenced material was expressed TCRB transcripts. Here immunoSEQ multiplex PCR was the method, and the copy in TCRdb shows in-frame clones only, minus some. There are roughly 700,000 clones in the sample; 13% occur only once, and approximately 0.022% lies in the top ten. This sequence was found in a man aged 18 to 30 with type 1 diabetes. Sequenced input: naive CD4+ T cells from blood. The gene calls are TRBV9 and TRBJ1-5; D gene uncertain. Here the CDR3 DNA reads TGTGCCAGCAGCGTAGCACAGAGCTATCAGCCCCAGCATTTT. As protein: CASSVAQSYQPQHF.